This T cell receptor beta chain was found in a study of blood T cell repertoires in COVID-19. Study at large: COVID-19 samples from acute and convalescent phases originated in the United States, Italy and Spain. Nucleic acid was either cDNA or gDNA, and it came from T cells, B-cell-depleted T cells, or PBMCs.

How the authors handled the data: The authors estimated nucleated cell counts from reference gene primer amplification. Generated by immunoSEQ multiplex PCR, the TCRdb table keeps only in-frame clones and is missing some. D and trimming come from the DNA, and the V and J calls and clone size come from that table. The sample consists of under 300,000 clones, approximately 83% of them appearing once. Germline CDR1 and CDR2: MGHRA and YSYEKL. The trim removed 1 base at V and 8 bases at J, leaving 2 bases unmatched. CDR3 size: 14 residues. The sample comprised peripheral blood. V and J are TRBV4-1 and TRBJ2-1; 10 bases map to TRBD2. The receptor was isolated from a man aged 30-40 years who had recovered from COVID-19. CDR3 loop: CASSQGTSGDEQFF. The CDR3 DNA follows: TGCGCCAGCAGCCAAGGGACTAGCGGTGATGAGCAGTTCTTC.